A selection of T cell receptor beta chains follows, all from one sample in a study of spatial heterogeneity in lung cancer. Via MiXCR, TCRdb re-called the 5' RACE reads, giving one row per CDR3 protein. The sample includes roughly 3,800 distinct CDR3 sequences, approximately 5% seen only once; the top ten take more than 25%. The sequencing used lung tumor tissue, collected at surgery. These receptor sequences come from a female donor with early-stage non-small cell lung cancer. The conserved cysteine and the conserved F or W are not part of the CDR3 here.

CDR3aa,v_gene,j_gene
ASSLDSGTYNEQF,TRBV7-2,TRBJ2-1
ASSLRTSGGAYNEQF,TRBV7-3,TRBJ2-1
AWSRSDGTEAF,TRBV30,TRBJ1-1
ASSPDRAYEQY,TRBV18,TRBJ2-7
ASSLKLAGGVETQY,TRBV11-2,TRBJ2-5
ASSTGAEQF,TRBV12-3/TRBV12-4,TRBJ2-1
ASSHLLRGTGDPTGELF,TRBV4-2,TRBJ2-2
ASSSLSLAGVNEQF,TRBV7-3,TRBJ2-1
ASTRSGNQPQH,TRBV12-3/TRBV12-4,TRBJ1-5
ASRLEETQY,TRBV10-2,TRBJ2-5
ARRADRGPSIAKNIQY,TRBV2,TRBJ2-4
AISESMDTQY,TRBV10-3,TRBJ2-3
ASSFKGEVMNTEAF,TRBV5-1,TRBJ1-1
ASSLDVQGASGYT,TRBV5-1,TRBJ1-2
ASRYRGADGYT,TRBV28,TRBJ1-2
ASSFPGLSGEKLF,TRBV7-9,TRBJ1-4
ASSLSITKNTEAF,TRBV7-2,TRBJ1-1
ASSITGNTGELF,TRBV2,TRBJ2-2
ASSIRTGLSQPQH,TRBV19,TRBJ1-5
ASRPNLGGSNEQY,TRBV28,TRBJ2-7
ASSMEGNTGELF,TRBV19,TRBJ2-2
ASSQGPGQGQETQY,TRBV3-1,TRBJ2-5
ASSHLGDTLGNEQF,TRBV11-2,TRBJ2-1
ASSQGDSSYEQY,TRBV3-1,TRBJ2-7
ASSVTDPTEAF,TRBV6-1,TRBJ1-1
AWSLLGTGGYGYT,TRBV30,TRBJ1-2
ASSPWFAEAF,TRBV5-8,TRBJ1-1
ASRAGQDLTDTQY,TRBV28,TRBJ2-3
ASSVLVGGTSANEQF,TRBV9,TRBJ2-1
ASDSLGGGRTDTQY,TRBV7-9,TRBJ2-3
SARPSSSGANVLT,TRBV20-1,TRBJ2-6
ASRQGDQPQH,TRBV2,TRBJ1-5
ASSHNRANTEAF,TRBV12-3/TRBV12-4,TRBJ1-1
SATPTASGQETQY,TRBV20-1,TRBJ2-5
ASSQSFRGMSTEAF,TRBV14,TRBJ1-1
SAEPTQNIQY,TRBV20-1,TRBJ2-4
SVAQGARDTQY,TRBV29-1,TRBJ2-3
AISDRQGTTNEKLF,TRBV10-3,TRBJ1-4
ASSLSFTSGGSSYNEQF,TRBV7-9,TRBJ2-1
ASSSQGEGTGELF,TRBV5-1,TRBJ2-2
ASSSTFAYEQY,TRBV5-1,TRBJ2-7
ASRYGGADTIY,TRBV6-2/TRBV6-3,TRBJ1-3
SARDGGSYEQY,TRBV20-1,TRBJ2-7
ASSLEGRGGSAGTQY,TRBV7-2,TRBJ2-3
ASKQGGNNSPLH,TRBV6-2/TRBV6-3,TRBJ1-6
AWKGQGESGYT,TRBV30,TRBJ1-2
SASSQPQSGSFYEQY,TRBV20-1,TRBJ2-7
ASSLMGRDEQF,TRBV7-3,TRBJ2-1
AISEIKGERNEQF,TRBV10-3,TRBJ2-1
AISESKGEAF,TRBV10-3,TRBJ1-1
ASSSLTSYT,TRBV11-2,TRBJ1-2
SAEDMNYGYT,TRBV20-1,TRBJ1-2
ASSVGASAGVEQY,TRBV9,TRBJ2-7
ASTIPGTDTQY,TRBV28,TRBJ2-3